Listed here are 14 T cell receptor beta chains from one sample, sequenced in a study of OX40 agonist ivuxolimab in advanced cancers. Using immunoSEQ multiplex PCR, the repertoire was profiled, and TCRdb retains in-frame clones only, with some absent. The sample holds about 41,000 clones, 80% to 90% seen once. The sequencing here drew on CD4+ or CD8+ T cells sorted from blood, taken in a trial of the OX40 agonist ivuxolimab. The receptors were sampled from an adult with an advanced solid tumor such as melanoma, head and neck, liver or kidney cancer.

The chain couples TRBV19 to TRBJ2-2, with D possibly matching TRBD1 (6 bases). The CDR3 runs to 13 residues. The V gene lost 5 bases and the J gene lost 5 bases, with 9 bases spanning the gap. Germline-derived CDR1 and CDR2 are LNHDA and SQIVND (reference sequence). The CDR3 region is CASSGTGTGELFF. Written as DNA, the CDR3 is TGTGCCAGTAGTGGAACAGGGACCGGGGAGCTGTTTTTT.

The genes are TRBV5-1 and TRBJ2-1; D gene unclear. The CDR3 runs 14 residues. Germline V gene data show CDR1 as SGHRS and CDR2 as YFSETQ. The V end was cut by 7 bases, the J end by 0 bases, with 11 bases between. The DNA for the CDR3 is TGCGCCAGCGGCACGGATAGCTCCTACAATGAGCAGTTCTTC. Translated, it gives CASGTDSSYNEQFF.

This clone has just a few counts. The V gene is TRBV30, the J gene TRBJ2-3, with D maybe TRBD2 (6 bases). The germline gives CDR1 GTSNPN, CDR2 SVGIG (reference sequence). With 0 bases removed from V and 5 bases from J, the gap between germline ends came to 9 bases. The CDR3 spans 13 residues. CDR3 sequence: CAWSVNGRDTQYF. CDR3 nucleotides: TGTGCCTGGAGTGTAAACGGGAGAGATACGCAGTATTTT.

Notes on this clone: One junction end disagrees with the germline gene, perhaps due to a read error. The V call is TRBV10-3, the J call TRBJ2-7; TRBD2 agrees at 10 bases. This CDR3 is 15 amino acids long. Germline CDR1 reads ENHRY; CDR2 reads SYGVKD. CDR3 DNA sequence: TGTGCCAGCAGTTACTCGGGGACTAGCGCCTACGAGCAGTACTTC. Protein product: CASSYSGTSAYEQYF.

CDR3 amino acids: CASSSDRGMSYEQYF. In DNA, the CDR3 is TGTGCCAGCAGCTCGGACAGGGGAATGTCCTACGAGCAGTACTTC. The genes are TRBV5-4 and TRBJ2-7; TRBD1 agrees at 9 bases. CDR3 size: 15 residues. J gave up 1 base and V 3 bases, and 5 bases lay outside the gene matches. CDR1 and CDR2 (germline): SGHNT, YYREEE (reference sequence).

CDR3 coding DNA: TGTGCCAGCAGACCGAATACTTGGGTAGATACGCAGTATTTT. Translation: CASRPNTWVDTQYF. The chain combines TRBV7-9 with TRBJ2-3; no clear D gene. The CDR3 extends over 14 amino acids. Germline values: CDR1 SEHNR, CDR2 FQNEAQ (reference sequence). Trimming removed 6 bases at V and 5 bases at J, with 15 bases between.

For the CDR3, the DNA is TGTGCCACCAGCCTCGGGACGGCTAATGAAAAACTGTTTTTT. Its translation is CATSLGTANEKLFF. The chain has TRBV15 and TRBJ1-4; D perhaps matches TRBD1 (5 bases). The CDR3 contains 14 residues. The germline V and J ends were trimmed by 5 bases and 3 bases, with 10 bases remaining between them. Germline V gene lookup returns CDR1 LNHNV and CDR2 YYDKDF (reference sequence). Drawing the rest from reference TRBV15 and TRBJ1-4, the complete variable domain is DAMVIQNPRYQVTQFGKPVTLSCSQTLNHNVMYWYQQKSSQAPKLLFHYYDKDFNNEADTPDNFQSRRPNTSFCFLDIRSPGLGDTAMYLCATSLGTANEKLFFGSGTQLSVL.

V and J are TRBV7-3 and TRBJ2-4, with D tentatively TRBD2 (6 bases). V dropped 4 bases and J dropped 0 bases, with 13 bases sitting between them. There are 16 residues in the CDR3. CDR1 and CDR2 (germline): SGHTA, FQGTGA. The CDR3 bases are TGTGCCAGCAGCTCGGAGGGAGGACTAGCCAAAAACATTCAGTACTTC. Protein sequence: CASSSEGGLAKNIQYF. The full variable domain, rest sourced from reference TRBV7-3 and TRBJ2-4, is GAGVSQTPSNKVTEKGKYVELRCDPISGHTALYWYRQSLGQGPEFLIYFQGTGAADDSGLPNDRFFAVRPEGSVSTLKIQRTERGDSAVYLCASSSEGGLAKNIQYFGAGTRLSVL.

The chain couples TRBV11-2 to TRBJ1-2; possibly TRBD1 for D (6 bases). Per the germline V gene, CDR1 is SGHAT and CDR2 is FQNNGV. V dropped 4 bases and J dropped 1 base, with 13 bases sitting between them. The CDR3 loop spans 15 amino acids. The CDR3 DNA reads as TGTGCCAGCAGCTCTATAGGGGGACTTAACTATGGCTACACCTTC. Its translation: CASSSIGGLNYGYTF.

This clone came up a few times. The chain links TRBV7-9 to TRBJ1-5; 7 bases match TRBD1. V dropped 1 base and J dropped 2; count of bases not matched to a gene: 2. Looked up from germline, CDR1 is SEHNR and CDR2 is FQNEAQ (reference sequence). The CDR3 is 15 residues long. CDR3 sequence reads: CASSLGGQGNQPQHF. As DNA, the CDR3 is TGTGCCAGCAGCTTAGGAGGACAGGGCAATCAGCCCCAGCATTTT.

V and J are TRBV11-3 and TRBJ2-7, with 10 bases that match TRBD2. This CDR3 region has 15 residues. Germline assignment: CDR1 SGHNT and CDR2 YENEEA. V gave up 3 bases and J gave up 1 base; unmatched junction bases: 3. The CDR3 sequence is CASSLPTSGSYEQYF. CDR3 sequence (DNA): TGTGCCAGCAGCTTGCCGACTAGCGGGTCCTACGAGCAGTACTTC.

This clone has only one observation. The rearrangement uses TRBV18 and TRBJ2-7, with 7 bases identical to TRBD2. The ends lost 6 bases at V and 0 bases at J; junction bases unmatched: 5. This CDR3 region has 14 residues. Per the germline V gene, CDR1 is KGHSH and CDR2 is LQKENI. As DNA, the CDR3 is TGTGCCAGCTCCACGGGAGGATCCTCCTACGAGCAGTACTTC. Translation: CASSTGGSSYEQYF.

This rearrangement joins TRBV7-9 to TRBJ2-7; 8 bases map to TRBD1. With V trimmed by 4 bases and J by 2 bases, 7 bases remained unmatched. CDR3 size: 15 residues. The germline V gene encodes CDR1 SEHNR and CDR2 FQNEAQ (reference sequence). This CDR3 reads CASSSPGTGAYEQYF. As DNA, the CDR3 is TGTGCCAGCAGCTCCCCCGGGACAGGAGCCTACGAGCAGTACTTC.

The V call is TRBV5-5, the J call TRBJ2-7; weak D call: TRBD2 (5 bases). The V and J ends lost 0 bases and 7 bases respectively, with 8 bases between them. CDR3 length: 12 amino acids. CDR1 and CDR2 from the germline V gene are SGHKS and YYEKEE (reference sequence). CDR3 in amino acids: CASSLAPGEQYF. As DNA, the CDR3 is TGTGCCAGCAGCTTGGCCCCGGGGGAGCAGTACTTC.